These T cell receptor beta chains were read from a single sample in a study of beta chain features in type 1 diabetes. The assay was immunoSEQ multiplex PCR, and TCRdb's table has in-frame clones only and misses some. This table holds about 710,000 clones, around an eighth found once. Sequenced input: naive CD4+ T cells from blood. These receptors came from a man aged 18 to 29 with type 1 diabetes. The CDR3 runs from the conserved cysteine through the conserved F or W. A D gene is named only where the DNA matches it firmly. A row's size may be missing; if present it is once, few, many or a size class.

TGTGCCAGCAGCCCGACGGGGGGGCTCACAGATACGCAGTATTTT	CASSPTGGLTDTQYF	15	TRBD2	TRBJ2-3	TRBV11-2	few
TGTGCCAGTAACAGGGGGCGGCTCAATCAGCCCCAGCATTTT	CASNRGRLNQPQHF	14	TRBD1	TRBJ1-5	TRBV7-3	.
TGCAGCGTTGAGTGGCAGGATGGTGAAAAACTGTTTTTT	CSVEWQDGEKLFF	13	.	TRBJ1-4	TRBV29-1	few
TGTGCCAGCTCACCCTCCGACAGGGACCAGCCCCAGCATTTT	CASSPSDRDQPQHF	14	TRBD1	TRBJ1-5	TRBV18	.
TGTGCCAGCAGCTTTTCTGGAAGCTCCTACAATGAGCAGTTCTTC	CASSFSGSSYNEQFF	15	.	TRBJ2-1	TRBV7-2	few
TGCGCCAGCAGCTTGGAGGCGGGCATAGCCTACGAGCAGTACTTC	CASSLEAGIAYEQYF	15	.	TRBJ2-7	TRBV5-1	.
TGTGCCAGCAGCTTGGGCTCGCGGGGCTACACCTTC	CASSLGSRGYTF	12	.	TRBJ1-2	TRBV11-2	few
TGTGCCAGCAGCTTAGGCGGGGTAGGAGAGACCCAGTACTTC	CASSLGGVGETQYF	14	.	TRBJ2-5	TRBV7-9	.
TGTGCCAGCAGCCGAGGTAGCGGGAGAGGAGAGACCCAGTACTTC	CASSRGSGRGETQYF	15	TRBD2	TRBJ2-5	TRBV11-2	few
TGTGCCAGCAGTCCTTGGCTCAGTCAGACCTACGAGCAGTACTTC	CASSPWLSQTYEQYF	15	.	TRBJ2-7	TRBV6-5	.
TGTGCCAGCAGCCAAGTGGGGCCGGACAATGAGCAGTTCTTC	CASSQVGPDNEQFF	14	.	TRBJ2-1	TRBV4-2	few
TGTGCCAGCAGCTTACAGGGACAGGGTGTCGATGAGCAGTTCTTC	CASSLQGQGVDEQFF	15	TRBD1	TRBJ2-1	TRBV7-2	few
TGTGCCAGCAGCTTATACAGTAAGAACGAAGAAAACATTCAGTACTTC	CASSLYSKNEENIQYF	16	.	TRBJ2-4	TRBV7-9	few
TGCGCCAGCAGTCAATCGAGAGGGGTCTACTCTGGGGCCAACGTCCTGACTTTC	CASSQSRGVYSGANVLTF	18	.	TRBJ2-6	TRBV23-1	many
TGTGCCAGCAGCTTAACCCTCGCGGGCACTGAAGCTTTCTTT	CASSLTLAGTEAFF	14	.	TRBJ1-1	TRBV11-2	.
TGTGCCAGCACCCTGCCGGGACAGGGATACAATGAGCAGTTCTTC	CASTLPGQGYNEQFF	15	TRBD1	TRBJ2-1	TRBV5-6	.
TGTGCCAGCAGCTCCCGAAACACAGATACGCAGTATTTT	CASSSRNTDTQYF	13	.	TRBJ2-3	TRBV7-3	.
TGTGCCAGCCGCCCAGGGACAGGGAGAACAGATACGCAGTATTTT	CASRPGTGRTDTQYF	15	TRBD1	TRBJ2-3	TRBV28	.
TGTGCCAGTAGTATGAGACCCTACGAGCAGTACTTC	CASSMRPYEQYF	12	.	TRBJ2-7	TRBV19	few
TGCGCCAGCAGCTTGGTTGGCGCAGAAAACATTCAGTACTTC	CASSLVGAENIQYF	14	.	TRBJ2-4	TRBV5-1	.
TGCGCCAGCAGCTCGTCAGGGGGCGACACCGGGGAGCTGTTTTTT	CASSSSGGDTGELFF	15	TRBD1	TRBJ2-2	TRBV5-1	few
TGTGCCAGCAGCCAGGTCGGGTCTCATCTTAACACCGGGGAGCTGTTTTTT	CASSQVGSHLNTGELFF	17	.	TRBJ2-2	TRBV5-7	few
TGCGCCAGCAGCCTGAGCGGGGGGTGGACCGGGGAGCTGTTTTTT	CASSLSGGWTGELFF	15	TRBD2	TRBJ2-2	TRBV4-3	.
TGTGCCAGTAGTATACCCAGGAGCGGCTATGGCTACACCTTC	CASSIPRSGYGYTF	14	.	TRBJ1-2	TRBV19	.
TGTGCCAGCACCAAGGAATCGAACACTGAAGCTTTCTTT	CASTKESNTEAFF	13	.	TRBJ1-1	TRBV6-5	few
TGTGCCAGCAGCGTAGGTCCAGGAAGCTCCTACAATGAGCAGTTCTTC	CASSVGPGSSYNEQFF	16	.	TRBJ2-1	TRBV9	few
TGTGCCTGGAGAGGGTCGGGCGAGCAGTACTTC	CAWRGSGEQYF	11	.	TRBJ2-7	TRBV30	once
TGTGCCTGGAGTATTTTGACAGGGAGGGGCTACGAGCAGTACTTC	CAWSILTGRGYEQYF	15	.	TRBJ2-7	TRBV30	few
TGTGCCAGCAGTGTGCAAGCAGGGAACACTGAAGCTTTCTTT	CASSVQAGNTEAFF	14	.	TRBJ1-1	TRBV2	.